One and the same sample provided the 21 T cell receptor beta chains below, sequenced in a study of cytomegalovirus exposure and HLA in healthy donors. Primers for the PCR totalled 60 Vbeta and 13 Jbeta. Produced via immunoSEQ multiplex PCR; TCRdb's table is partial and in-frame only. The sample records around 150,000 clones, roughly 70% being singletons. Sequencing was done on a sample of PBMCs. Receptors originate from a woman aged 25 to 39 in good health and CMV-seronegative.

This chain links TRBV4-1 with TRBJ1-2; TRBD1 might be the D (6 bases). CDR3 length equals 14 residues. CDR1 is MGHRA, CDR2 YSYEKL, per germline. V lost 4 bases, J lost 5 bases, and 14 bases lay in between. CDR3 loop: CASSRETGGYGYTF. The CDR3 DNA follows: TGCGCCAGCAGCCGAGAGACAGGAGGATATGGCTACACCTTC.

The rearrangement joins TRBV11-2 to TRBJ2-2, with 7 bases matching TRBD2. V was clipped by 7 bases and J by 6 bases; unmatched bases: 11. Germline lookup yields CDR1 SGHAT and CDR2 FQNNGV. This CDR3 is built from 15 residues. The CDR3 spells CASNDPARGSGELFF. CDR3 sequence (DNA): TGTGCCAGCAACGACCCTGCGCGGGGGTCCGGGGAGCTGTTTTTT.

The chain joins TRBV6-1 to TRBJ2-5, with 7 nucleotides matching TRBD1. This CDR3 is built from 16 residues. Unmatched junction bases numbered 8, after V lost 2 bases and J lost 2 bases. Germline V CDR1 and CDR2: MNHNS, SASEGT. CDR3 DNA: TGTGCCAGCAGTGAAACTCCGGGACAGATACAAGAGACCCAGTACTTC. Translation gives CASSETPGQIQETQYF.

This sequence joins TRBV28 and TRBJ1-3; D may be TRBD1 (5 bases). V was shortened by 3 bases and J by 5 bases, with 11 bases between the two germline ends. CDR1 MDHEN and CDR2 SYDVKM come from the germline V gene. CDR3 length: 14 residues. CDR3 DNA sequence: TGTGCCAGCAGTTTTGGGCAGGGCAGAAACACCATATATTTT. It codes for CASSFGQGRNTIYF.

The chain carries TRBV4-2 and TRBJ2-7; 10 bases fit TRBD2. Germline lookup yields CDR1 LGHNA and CDR2 YNFKEQ. Trimming at V came to 4 bases and at J to 2 bases, leaving 5 bases not matched to a gene. The CDR3 runs to 15 residues. CDR3: CASSPSGGATYEQYF. The CDR3 region has the DNA TGTGCCAGCAGCCCGAGCGGGGGGGCTACCTACGAGCAGTACTTC.

The V call is TRBV7-2, the J call TRBJ2-3; D is unclear. The CDR3 is made up of 13 amino acids. Germline CDR1 reads SGHTA; CDR2 reads FQGNSA. V shed 0 bases and J shed 4 bases, with 5 bases lying between them. CDR3 residues: CASSLAFADTQYF. CDR3 nucleotide sequence: TGTGCCAGCAGCTTAGCCTTTGCAGATACGCAGTATTTT.

As regards this clone: An end of the junction differs from the germline gene, which may be a read error. CDR3 coding DNA: TGTTCCAGCAGCCCTGGGCCGAGCCCAAAACTGTTTTTT. This gives the protein CSSSPGPSPKLFF. The J gene is TRBJ1-4, the V gene TRBV7-9; the D is unclear. This CDR3 spans 13 amino acids. CDR1 SEHNR and CDR2 FQNEAQ come from the germline V gene (reference sequence).

The chain couples TRBV5-1 to TRBJ1-6; D not resolved. Germline V gene data show CDR1 as SGHRS and CDR2 as YFSETQ. The CDR3 extends over 17 amino acids. The V end was cut by 0 bases, the J end by 5 bases, with 15 bases between. DNA for the CDR3: TGCGCCAGCAGCTTGGATGGCGGAGTCCGGAATAATTCACCCCTCCACTTT. This translates into CASSLDGGVRNNSPLHF. The whole variable domain, remainder taken from reference TRBV5-1 and TRBJ1-6, is KAGVTQTPRYLIKTRGQQVTLSCSPISGHRSVSWYQQTPGQGLQFLFEYFSETQRNKGNFPGRFSGRQFSNSRSEMNVSTLELGDSALYLCASSLDGGVRNNSPLHFGNGTRLTVT.

This clone was detected only a few times. The chain carries TRBV19 and TRBJ1-5; a weak D match, TRBD1 (6 bases). The CDR3 length is 14 residues. Trimming shortened V by 4 bases and J by 2 bases, and 9 bases separated the two germline ends. Germline CDR1 reads LNHDA; CDR2 reads SQIVND (reference sequence). CDR3 in amino acids: CASSNRQGNQPQHF. The CDR3 nucleotides read TGTGCCAGTAGTAACCGACAGGGCAATCAGCCCCAGCATTTT. Full variable domain (outside the CDR3, taken from reference TRBV19 and TRBJ1-5): DGGITQSPKYLFRKEGQNVTLSCEQNLNHDAMYWYRQDPGQGLRLIYYSQIVNDFQKGDIAEGYSVSREKKESFPLTVTSAQKNPTAFYLCASSNRQGNQPQHFGDGTRLSIL.

This clone appeared once. V is TRBV7-3 and J is TRBJ1-2; D is possibly TRBD1 (5 bases). Trimming stripped 5 bases from V and 7 bases from J, with 17 bases between. This CDR3 comprises 14 residues. Germline V gene sequence: CDR1 SGHTA, CDR2 FQGTGA. In DNA, the CDR3 is TGTGCCAGCAGCCCTTACGGGGGTCCGGGTGGCTACACCTTC. Its translation: CASSPYGGPGGYTF.

CDR3 nucleotide sequence: TGCGCCAGCAGCTTCGGACAGGGGGACACCATATATTTT. As protein: CASSFGQGDTIYF. The chain uses TRBV5-1 and TRBJ1-3, with TRBD1 identical over 10 bases. Germline CDR1 SGHRS, CDR2 YFSETQ. The CDR3 consists of 13 residues. Trimming cost V 2 bases and J 8 bases; bases outside gene matches: 1.

This clone was seen just once. V and J are TRBV29-1 and TRBJ1-2; 8 bases match TRBD1. The CDR3 consists of 13 residues. J gave up 4 bases and V 0 bases, and 1 base lay outside the gene matches. Germline-derived CDR1 and CDR2 are SQVTM and ANQGSEA. The CDR3 is CSVEEDRVYGYTF. CDR3 in DNA: TGCAGCGTTGAAGAGGACAGGGTCTATGGCTACACCTTC.

With respect to this clone: Other DNA sequences from this sample encode an identical CDR3 as well. This sequence joins TRBV5-4 and TRBJ2-5; 7 bases line up with TRBD1. J was trimmed by 1 base and V by 4 bases; bases with no gene match: 1. CDR3 length equals 13 residues. The germline CDR1 and CDR2 sequences are SGHNT and YYREEE (reference sequence). The CDR3 coding sequence is TGTGCCAGCAGCCGGGACAGCCAAGAGACCCAGTACTTC. Its translation is CASSRDSQETQYF.

The chain combines TRBV4-1 with TRBJ2-6; 8 positions agree with TRBD2. Germline values: CDR1 MGHRA, CDR2 YSYEKL. CDR3 length: 14 residues. Trimming at V came to 3 bases and at J to 12 bases, leaving 7 bases not matched to a gene. The CDR3 nucleotides read TGCGCCAGCAGCCACTCGGGGGGGGTACGCGTCCTGACTTTC. Its protein product is CASSHSGGVRVLTF.

The J gene is TRBJ2-5, the V gene TRBV6-6; 10 bases match TRBD1. The DNA end is a closer match to TRBJ2-7, so the J assignment may be wrong. CDR1 is MNHNY and CDR2 is SVGAGI in the germline V gene (reference sequence). This CDR3 comprises 14 residues. CDR3 sequence reads: CASSPRTGGYEQYF. The CDR3 DNA reads TGTGCCAGCAGCCCCAGGACAGGGGGCTACGAGCAGTACTTC.

The J gene is TRBJ1-1, the V gene TRBV19, with unresolved D. V was pared by 6 bases and J by 6 bases, with 14 bases between. The CDR3 is 13 residues long. Germline CDR1 is LNHDA and CDR2 is SQIVND (reference sequence). The DNA for the CDR3 is TGTGCCAGTAGCCCCCCCGGGTTTGCTGAAGCTTTCTTT. It yields the protein CASSPPGFAEAFF.

This chain uses TRBV7-9 with TRBJ2-5, with 8 bases aligning to TRBD1. Germline CDR1 is SEHNR and CDR2 is FQNEAQ (reference sequence). The CDR3 loop spans 13 amino acids. The ends lost 4 bases at V and 5 bases at J; junction bases unmatched: 3. CDR3 sequence: CASSSRQGETQYF. CDR3 bases: TGTGCCAGCAGCTCTCGACAGGGGGAGACCCAGTACTTC.

V gene TRBV10-2 combines with J gene TRBJ1-2; 11 bases fit TRBD1. The CDR3 consists of 14 residues. J was trimmed by 7 bases and V by 6 bases; bases with no gene match: 7. Germline V CDR1 and CDR2: WSHSY, SAAADI. CDR3 coding DNA: TGCGCCAGCAGGAAAGGACAGGGGGCGGCTGGCTACACCTTC. As protein: CASRKGQGAAGYTF.

The sample holds a few counts of this clone. V and J are TRBV5-1 and TRBJ2-1; 10 nucleotides match TRBD2. The germline gives CDR1 SGHRS, CDR2 YFSETQ. The CDR3 is 16 residues long. Unmatched junction bases numbered 13, after V lost 5 bases and J lost 8 bases. CDR3 DNA sequence: TGCGCCAGCAGTCTAATCCCGGGACTAGCGATACATGAGCAGTTCTTC. As protein: CASSLIPGLAIHEQFF.

This clone has only a few counts. The gene calls are TRBV5-8 and TRBJ1-3; the D gene is possibly TRBD1 (5 bases). This CDR3 has 19 residues. The germline gives CDR1 SGHTS, CDR2 YDEGEE. The V end was cut by 6 bases, the J end by 2 bases, with 27 bases between. The CDR3, as DNA: TGTGCCAGCACTCGACTACGGGACTCCTGGCCCAGGGCTGGAAACACCATATATTTT. This codes for CASTRLRDSWPRAGNTIYF.

V usage is TRBV29-1 and J usage is TRBJ1-2; D uncertain. The CDR3 is 13 amino acids. Trimming removed 2 bases from V and 4 bases from J, with 11 bases in between. In germline, CDR1 is SQVTM, CDR2 ANQGSEA. The CDR3 sequence is CSVEIRRSYGYTF. CDR3 in DNA: TGCAGCGTTGAAATAAGGCGGAGCTATGGCTACACCTTC.